Following are 19 T cell receptor beta chains from one sample sequenced in a study of T cell responses to AZD1222 COVID-19 vaccine. Sequenced by immunoSEQ multiplex PCR; TCRdb stores in-frame clones only, minus some. In the table there are roughly 80,000 clones, just over 90% of which are singletons. The material was peripheral blood, obtained 28 days after the second AZD1222 dose. The receptor set was obtained from an adult who received the AZD1222 COVID-19 vaccine.

V usage is TRBV11-2 and J usage is TRBJ2-1; 9 bases fit TRBD2. Germline-derived CDR1 and CDR2 are SGHAT and FQNNGV. This CDR3 contains 16 residues. The V and J ends lost 3 bases and 7 bases, in that order; junction bases with no gene match: 10. The chain's CDR3 is CASSFGVQRGANEQFF. The CDR3 nucleotides read TGTGCCAGCAGCTTTGGGGTACAGCGGGGGGCGAATGAGCAGTTCTTC. The complete variable domain, with remaining parts taken from reference TRBV11-2 and TRBJ2-1, reads EAGVAQSPRYKIIEKRQSVAFWCNPISGHATLYWYQQILGQGPKLLIQFQNNGVVDDSQLPKDRFSAERLKGVDSTLKIQPAKLEDSAVYLCASSFGVQRGANEQFFGPGTRLTVL.

This chain uses TRBV5-5 with TRBJ1-2; 9 bases align to TRBD1. The length of the CDR3 is 15 residues. CDR1 is SGHKS and CDR2 is YYEKEE in the germline V gene (reference sequence). J lost 2 bases, V lost 4 bases, and 6 bases had no gene match. The chain's CDR3 is CASSRTGQGNYGYTF. DNA of the CDR3: TGTGCCAGCAGCCGTACCGGACAGGGGAACTATGGCTACACCTTC.

The rearrangement joins TRBV5-6 to TRBJ2-3; D gene unclear. The CDR3 runs 11 residues. Germline V gene data show CDR1 as SGHDT and CDR2 as YYEEEE. Trimming removed 0 bases at V and 8 bases at J, with 4 bases between. The CDR3 is CASSLVPTQYF. The CDR3 DNA reads TGTGCCAGCAGCTTGGTTCCTACGCAGTATTTT.

This chain links TRBV2 with TRBJ2-2; the D call may be TRBD1 or TRBD2 (5 bases each). Trimming removed 8 bases at V and 5 bases at J, with 15 bases between. Per the germline V gene, CDR1 is SNHLY and CDR2 is FYNNEI. The CDR3 is 14 amino acids. The CDR3 nucleotides are TGTGCCAGCGGCCGGGGACCGGGGACCGGGGAGCTGTTTTTT. Amino acid sequence: CASGRGPGTGELFF.

This rearrangement joins TRBV7-8 to TRBJ1-2; no firm D call. The V end was cut by 3 bases, the J end by 8 bases, with 13 bases between. The CDR3 has 13 amino acids. CDR1 and CDR2 (germline): SGHVS, FQNEAQ. The CDR3 sequence is CASSFIGEGGYTF. The DNA of the CDR3 is TGTGCCAGCAGCTTTATAGGTGAGGGAGGCTACACCTTC.

The rearrangement joins TRBV5-3 to TRBJ1-6, with 8 bases that match TRBD1. TRBV5-3 qualifies as an ORF whose function is uncertain. CDR3 length: 14 amino acids. V gave up 2 bases and J gave up 10 bases; unmatched junction bases: 5. The CDR3 here is CARSFGQGGSPLHF. The CDR3 DNA reads TGTGCCAGAAGCTTCGGACAGGGTGGCTCACCCCTCCACTTT.

This clone was seen a single time. This rearrangement joins TRBV13 to TRBJ2-7; 10 nucleotides line up with TRBD1. After removal of 6 bases from V and 5 bases from J, the junction contained 10 bases not matched to a gene. This CDR3 is built from 15 residues. Germline-derived CDR1 and CDR2 are PRHDT and FYEKMQ (reference sequence). The CDR3 sequence is CASSSSGQGIHEQYF. The DNA for the CDR3 is TGTGCCAGCAGTTCCTCGGGACAGGGGATCCACGAGCAGTACTTC.

This chain connects TRBV6-4 to TRBJ1-1, with a weak D call TRBD1 (6 bases). Germline CDR1 is MRHNA and CDR2 is SNTAGT. Trimming stripped 4 bases from V and 8 bases from J, with 14 bases between. The CDR3 totals 13 residues. CDR3 bases: TGTGCCAGCAGTGCTTTTTCCGGGACAGAAGCTTTCTTT. Protein sequence: CASSAFSGTEAFF.

The genes are TRBV3-1 (or the pseudogene TRBV3-2) and TRBJ1-2; 8 nucleotides align to TRBD1. Germline V gene lookup returns CDR1 LGHDT and CDR2 YNNKEL (reference sequence). J was trimmed by 3 bases and V by 1 base; bases with no gene match: 7. The CDR3 consists of 16 residues. This CDR3 is CASSQVDRGWYYGYTF. In DNA form, the CDR3 reads TGTGCCAGCAGCCAAGTAGACAGGGGCTGGTACTATGGCTACACCTTC.

The rearrangement joins TRBV11-2 to TRBJ2-1; 9 bases are shared with TRBD1. Germline values: CDR1 SGHAT, CDR2 FQNNGV. The V segment lost 0 bases and the J segment 7 bases; nucleotides outside the gene matches: 7. The CDR3 consists of 16 residues. CDR3 DNA: TGTGCCAGCAGCTTAGATGTTGGACAGGGGTGGAATGAGCAGTTCTTC. It is translated as CASSLDVGQGWNEQFF.

This chain connects TRBV6-5 to TRBJ1-4, with unresolved D. Germline lookup yields CDR1 MNHEY and CDR2 SVGAGI. This CDR3 is built from 16 residues. Trimming stripped 4 bases from V and 4 bases from J, with 16 bases between. The CDR3 coding sequence is TGTGCCAGCAGTTCCTCCAGGAACTATATTAATGAAAAACTGTTTTTT. Translation: CASSSSRNYINEKLFF.

This clone was counted between two and nine times. The V gene is TRBV10-1, the J gene TRBJ2-7, with D uncertain. The CDR3 loop spans 13 amino acids. Germline CDR1 reads WNHNN; CDR2 reads SYGVQD (reference sequence). V gave up 0 bases and J gave up 2 bases, with 5 bases separating them. The CDR3: CASSESETYEQYF. The CDR3 nucleotides read TGCGCCAGCAGTGAGTCGGAAACCTACGAGCAGTACTTC.

The chain has TRBV5-1 and TRBJ1-2; a weak D match, TRBD1 (5 bases). V lost 0 bases and J lost 6, with 15 bases in between. The germline CDR1 and CDR2 sequences are SGHRS and YFSETQ. The CDR3 is 15 amino acids. The DNA of the CDR3 is TGCGCCAGCAGCTTGGTGGCGGGGGAGTGGAATGGCTACACCTTC. It is translated as CASSLVAGEWNGYTF.

This chain connects TRBV3-1 (or the pseudogene TRBV3-2) to TRBJ1-1; 7 nucleotides line up with TRBD1. The CDR3 has 13 amino acids. The germline V gene has CDR1 LGHDT and CDR2 YNNKEL (reference sequence). V lost 4 bases, J lost 8 bases, and 7 bases stayed unmatched. The CDR3 coding sequence is TGTGCCAGCAGCCTAATACCGGGACAGGAAGCTTTCTTT. Amino acid sequence: CASSLIPGQEAFF.

DNA for the CDR3: TGTGCCAGCTCGGGGGGAGGCAATCAGCCCCAGCATTTT. Protein: CASSGGGNQPQHF. This chain joins TRBV18 and TRBJ1-5; possibly TRBD1 for D (5 bases). Looked up from germline, CDR1 is KGHSH and CDR2 is LQKENI. The CDR3 is 13 residues long. With 6 bases removed from V and 2 bases from J, the gap between germline ends came to 8 bases.

In its sample, this clone was seen a few times. The CDR3 coding sequence is TGTGCCAGCAGTTTTGAGCTGAACACTGAAGCTTTCTTT. It is translated as CASSFELNTEAFF. This sequence joins TRBV12-3 or TRBV12-4 and TRBJ1-1; D is unresolved. The length of the CDR3 is 13 residues. Trimming removed 3 bases from V and 0 bases from J, with 5 bases in between.

The CDR3 region has the DNA TGTGCCAGCAGCTTAGATCATGGGGCTCAGCCCCAGCATTTT. Its translation: CASSLDHGAQPQHF. The J gene is TRBJ1-5, the V gene TRBV11-2, with D perhaps matching TRBD1 (5 bases). In germline, CDR1 is SGHAT, CDR2 FQNNGV. V lost 0 bases to trimming and J lost 6 bases, with 9 bases between them. This CDR3 comprises 14 residues.

J is TRBJ1-5 and V is TRBV7-2; D may be TRBD1 (5 bases). The CDR3 extends over 13 amino acids. With 1 base removed from V and 6 bases from J, the gap between germline ends came to 7 bases. The germline V gene has CDR1 SGHTA and CDR2 FQGNSA. CDR3 nucleotides: TGTGCCAGCAGCTTAGATCAGGGTCAGCCCCAGCATTTT. It specifies CASSLDQGQPQHF. The whole variable domain, filled in from reference TRBV7-2 and TRBJ1-5, reads GAGVSQSPSNKVTEKGKDVELRCDPISGHTALYWYRQSLGQGLEFLIYFQGNSAPDKSGLPSDRFSAERTGGSVSTLTIQRTQQEDSAVYLCASSLDQGQPQHFGDGTRLSIL.

The chain recombines TRBV5-5 with TRBJ1-1, with D hard to call. This CDR3 contains 14 residues. The V end lost 4 bases, the J end lost 1 base, and 11 bases lay between the germline ends. CDR1 is SGHKS, CDR2 YYEKEE, per germline (reference sequence). The DNA for the CDR3 is TGTGCCAGCAGCCAAAAGACAAGGAACACTGAAGCTTTCTTT. This gives the protein CASSQKTRNTEAFF.